The clone carrying this T cell receptor beta chain was recorded at least ten times. The team produced cDNA through 5'RACE using 10-nucleotide random UMIs. TCRdb analysed the 5' RACE reads with MiXCR anew, one entry per CDR3 protein. Of roughly 16,000 distinct CDR3 sequences in the sample, over 12% are singletons; the top ten hold roughly 13%. This sample is part of a study of neurological immune-mediated disorders. Sequenced sample: PBMCs. This sequence originates from a man between 60 and 75 years old with HTLV-1-associated myelopathy (HAM/TSP).

CDR3 sequence reads: CASSSLQGNNEQFF. For the CDR3, the DNA is TGTGCCAGCAGTTCCCTACAGGGGAACAATGAGCAGTTCTTC. The V and J genes are TRBV27 and TRBJ2-1, with 7 positions matching TRBD1. The CDR3 loop spans 14 amino acids. After removal of 4 bases from V and 5 bases from J, the junction contained 5 bases not matched to a gene. Germline V CDR1 and CDR2: MNHEY, SMNVEV (reference sequence).